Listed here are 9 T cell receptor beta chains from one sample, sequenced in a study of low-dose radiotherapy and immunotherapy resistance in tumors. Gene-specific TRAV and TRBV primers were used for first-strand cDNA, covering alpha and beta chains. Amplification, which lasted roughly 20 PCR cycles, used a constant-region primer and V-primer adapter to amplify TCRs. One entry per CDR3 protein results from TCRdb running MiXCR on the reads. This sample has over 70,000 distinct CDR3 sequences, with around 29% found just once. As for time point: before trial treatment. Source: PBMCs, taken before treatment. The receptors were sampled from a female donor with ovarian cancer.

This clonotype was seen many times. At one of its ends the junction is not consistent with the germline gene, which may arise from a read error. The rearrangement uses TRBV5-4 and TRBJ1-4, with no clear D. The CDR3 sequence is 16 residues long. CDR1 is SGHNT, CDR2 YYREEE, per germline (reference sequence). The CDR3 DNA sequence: TGCGCCAGCAGCCAAGATATAACAGCAACTAATGAAAAACTGTTTTTT. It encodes CASSQDITATNEKLFF. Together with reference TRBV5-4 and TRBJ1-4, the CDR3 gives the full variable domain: ETGVTQSPTHLIKTRGQQVTLRCSSQSGHNTVSWYQQALGQGPQFIFQYYREEENGRGNFPPRFSGLQFPNYSSELNVNALELDDSALYLCASSQDITATNEKLFFGSGTQLSVL.

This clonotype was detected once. The CDR3 region is CATQLWTGQSQHF. The CDR3 coding sequence is TGTGCCACACAGTTATGGACGGGCCAATCCCAGCATTTT. The chain employs TRBV28 and TRBJ1-5; D remains unclear. The germline V gene has CDR1 MDHEN and CDR2 SYDVKM. Trimming shortened V by 10 bases and J by 11 bases, and 21 bases separated the two germline ends. This CDR3 region has 13 residues. The full variable domain, in which reference TRBV28 and TRBJ1-5 provide the parts outside the CDR3, is DVKVTQSSRYLVKRTGEKVFLECVQDMDHENMFWYRQDPGLGLRLIYFSYDVKMKEKGDIPEGYSVSREKKERFSLILESASTNQTSMYLCATQLWTGQSQHFGDGTRLSIL.

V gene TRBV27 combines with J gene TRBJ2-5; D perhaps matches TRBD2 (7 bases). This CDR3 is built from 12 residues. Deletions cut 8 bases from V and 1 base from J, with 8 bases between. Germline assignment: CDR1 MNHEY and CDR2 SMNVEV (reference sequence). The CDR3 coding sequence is TGTGCCAGCCGGGGGGCCCAAGAGACCCAGTACTTC. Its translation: CASRGAQETQYF.

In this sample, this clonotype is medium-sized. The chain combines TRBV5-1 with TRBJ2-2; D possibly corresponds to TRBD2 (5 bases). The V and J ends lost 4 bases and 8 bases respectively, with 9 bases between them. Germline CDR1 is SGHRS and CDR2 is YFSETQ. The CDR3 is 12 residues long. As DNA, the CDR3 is TGCGCCAGCAGCCCTGAGGGAGGGGAGCTGTTTTTT. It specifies CASSPEGGELFF.

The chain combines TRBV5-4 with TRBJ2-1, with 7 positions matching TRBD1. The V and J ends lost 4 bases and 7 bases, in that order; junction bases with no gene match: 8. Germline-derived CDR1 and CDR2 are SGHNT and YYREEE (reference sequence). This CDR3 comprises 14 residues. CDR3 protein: CASSQDRAQNEQFF. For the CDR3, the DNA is TGTGCCAGCAGCCAAGACAGGGCCCAGAATGAGCAGTTCTTC. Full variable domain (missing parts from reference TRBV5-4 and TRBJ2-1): ETGVTQSPTHLIKTRGQQVTLRCSSQSGHNTVSWYQQALGQGPQFIFQYYREEENGRGNFPPRFSGLQFPNYSSELNVNALELDDSALYLCASSQDRAQNEQFFGPGTRLTVL.

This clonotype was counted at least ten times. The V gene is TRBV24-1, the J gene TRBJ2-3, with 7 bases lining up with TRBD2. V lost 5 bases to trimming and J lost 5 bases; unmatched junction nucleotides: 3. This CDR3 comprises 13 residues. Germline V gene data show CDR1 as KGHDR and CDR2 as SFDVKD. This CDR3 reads CATSAAGVDTQYF. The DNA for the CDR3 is TGTGCCACCAGTGCCGCGGGAGTAGATACGCAGTATTTT.

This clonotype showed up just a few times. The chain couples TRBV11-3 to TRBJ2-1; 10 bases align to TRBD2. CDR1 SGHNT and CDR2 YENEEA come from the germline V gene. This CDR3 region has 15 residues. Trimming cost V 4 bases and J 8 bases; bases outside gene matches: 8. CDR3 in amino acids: CASSSPAGGPDEQFF. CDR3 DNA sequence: TGTGCCAGCAGCTCTCCAGCGGGAGGGCCCGATGAGCAGTTCTTC.

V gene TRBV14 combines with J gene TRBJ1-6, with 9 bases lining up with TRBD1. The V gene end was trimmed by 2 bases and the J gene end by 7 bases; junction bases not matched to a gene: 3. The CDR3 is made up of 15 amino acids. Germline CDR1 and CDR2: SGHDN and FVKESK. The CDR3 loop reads CASSQFGTGNSPLHF. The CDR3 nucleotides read TGTGCCAGCAGCCAATTCGGGACAGGGAATTCACCCCTCCACTTT.

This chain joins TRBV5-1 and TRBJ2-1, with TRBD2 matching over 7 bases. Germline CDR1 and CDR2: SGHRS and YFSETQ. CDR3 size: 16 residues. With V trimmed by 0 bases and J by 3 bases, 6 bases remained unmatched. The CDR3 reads CASSLDGTNNYNEQFF. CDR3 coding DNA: TGCGCCAGCAGCTTGGATGGGACTAACAACTACAATGAGCAGTTCTTC.